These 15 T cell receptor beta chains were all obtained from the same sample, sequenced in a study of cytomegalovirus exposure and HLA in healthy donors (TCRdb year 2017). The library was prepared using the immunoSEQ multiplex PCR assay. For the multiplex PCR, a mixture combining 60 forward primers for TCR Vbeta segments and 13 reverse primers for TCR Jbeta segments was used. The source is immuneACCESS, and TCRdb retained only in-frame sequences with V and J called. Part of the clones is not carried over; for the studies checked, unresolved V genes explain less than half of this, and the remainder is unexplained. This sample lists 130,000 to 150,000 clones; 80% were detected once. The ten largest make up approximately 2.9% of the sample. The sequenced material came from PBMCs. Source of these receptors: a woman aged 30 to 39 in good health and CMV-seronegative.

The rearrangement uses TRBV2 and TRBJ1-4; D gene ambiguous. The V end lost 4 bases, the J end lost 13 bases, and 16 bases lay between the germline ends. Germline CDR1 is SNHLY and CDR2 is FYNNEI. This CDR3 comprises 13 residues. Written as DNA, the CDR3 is TGTGCCAGCAGTGGGAGGTCGGCCTATGGACTGTTTTTT. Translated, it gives CASSGRSAYGLFF.

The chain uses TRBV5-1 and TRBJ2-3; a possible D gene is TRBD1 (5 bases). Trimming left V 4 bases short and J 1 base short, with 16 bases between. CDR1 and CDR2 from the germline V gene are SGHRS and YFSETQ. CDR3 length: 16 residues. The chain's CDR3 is CASSRTALGGTDTQYF. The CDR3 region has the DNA TGCGCCAGCAGCCGCACCGCCCTAGGGGGCACAGATACGCAGTATTTT.

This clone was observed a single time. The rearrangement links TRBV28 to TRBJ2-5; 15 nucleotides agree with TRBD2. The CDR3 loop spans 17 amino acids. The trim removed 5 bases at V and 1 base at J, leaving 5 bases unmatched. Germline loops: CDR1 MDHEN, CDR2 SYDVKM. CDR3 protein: CASSTRTSGRAQETQYF. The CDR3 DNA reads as TGTGCCAGCAGTACCCGGACTAGCGGGAGGGCCCAAGAGACCCAGTACTTC.

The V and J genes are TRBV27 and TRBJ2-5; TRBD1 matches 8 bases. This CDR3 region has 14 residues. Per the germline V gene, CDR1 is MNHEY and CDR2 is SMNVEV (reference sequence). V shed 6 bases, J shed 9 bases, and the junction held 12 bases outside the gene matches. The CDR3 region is CASRRTGFGEAQYF. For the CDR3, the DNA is TGTGCCAGCAGACGGACAGGGTTTGGTGAGGCCCAGTACTTC.

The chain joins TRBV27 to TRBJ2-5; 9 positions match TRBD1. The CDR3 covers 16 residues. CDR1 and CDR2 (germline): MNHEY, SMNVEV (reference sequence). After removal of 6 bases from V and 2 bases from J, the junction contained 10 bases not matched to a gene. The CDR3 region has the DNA TGTGCCAGCAGCGCCGGGACAGGGTATCCACAAGAGACCCAGTACTTC. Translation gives CASSAGTGYPQETQYF.

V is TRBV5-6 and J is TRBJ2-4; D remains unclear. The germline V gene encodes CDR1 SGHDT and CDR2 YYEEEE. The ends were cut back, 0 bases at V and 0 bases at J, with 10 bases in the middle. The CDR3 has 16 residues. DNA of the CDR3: TGTGCCAGCAGCTTGGGAAGCAGACTAGCCAAAAACATTCAGTACTTC. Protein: CASSLGSRLAKNIQYF.

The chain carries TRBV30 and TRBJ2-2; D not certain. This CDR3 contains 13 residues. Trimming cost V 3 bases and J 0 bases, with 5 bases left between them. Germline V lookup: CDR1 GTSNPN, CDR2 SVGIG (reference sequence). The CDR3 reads CAWSPANTGELFF. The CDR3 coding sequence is TGTGCCTGGAGCCCCGCGAACACCGGGGAGCTGTTTTTT.

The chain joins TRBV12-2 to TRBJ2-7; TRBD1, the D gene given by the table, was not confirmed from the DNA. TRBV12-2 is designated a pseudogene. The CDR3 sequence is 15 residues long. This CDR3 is CASRLVRLSSYEQYF. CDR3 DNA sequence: TGTGCAAGTCGCTTGGTCAGGCTTAGCTCCTACGAGCAGTACTTC.

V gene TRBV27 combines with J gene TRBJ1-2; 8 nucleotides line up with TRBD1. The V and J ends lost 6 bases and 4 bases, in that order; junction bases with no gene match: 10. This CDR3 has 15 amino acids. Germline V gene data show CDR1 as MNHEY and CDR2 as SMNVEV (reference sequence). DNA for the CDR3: TGTGCCAGCAGCCCCGGGACAGGCACTATCTATGGCTACACCTTC. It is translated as CASSPGTGTIYGYTF.

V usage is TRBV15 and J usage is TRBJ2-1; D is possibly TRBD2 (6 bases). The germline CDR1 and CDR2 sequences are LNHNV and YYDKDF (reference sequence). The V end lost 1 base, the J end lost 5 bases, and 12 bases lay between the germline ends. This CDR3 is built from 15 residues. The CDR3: CATSRGRGLNNEQFF. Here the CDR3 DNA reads TGTGCCACCAGCAGAGGGCGGGGTCTAAACAATGAGCAGTTCTTC.

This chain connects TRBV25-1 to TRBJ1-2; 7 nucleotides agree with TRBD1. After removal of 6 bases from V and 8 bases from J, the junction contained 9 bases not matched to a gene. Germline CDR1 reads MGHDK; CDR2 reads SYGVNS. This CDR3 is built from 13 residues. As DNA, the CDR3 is TGTGCCAGCAGGGCGGACAGGCCAGGGGGCTACACCTTC. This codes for CASRADRPGGYTF.

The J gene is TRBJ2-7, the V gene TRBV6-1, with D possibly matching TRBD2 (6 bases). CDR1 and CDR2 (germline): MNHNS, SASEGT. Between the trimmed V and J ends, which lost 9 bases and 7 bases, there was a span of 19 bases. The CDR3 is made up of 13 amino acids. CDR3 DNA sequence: TGTGCCAGTCATGTGGGATCTGGGGGGGAGCAGTACTTC. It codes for CASHVGSGGEQYF.

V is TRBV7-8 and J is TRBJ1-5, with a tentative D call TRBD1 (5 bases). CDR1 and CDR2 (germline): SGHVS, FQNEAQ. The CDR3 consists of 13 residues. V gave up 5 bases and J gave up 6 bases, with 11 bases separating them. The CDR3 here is CASSPSRGQPQHF. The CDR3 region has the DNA TGTGCCAGCAGCCCCTCTAGGGGTCAGCCCCAGCATTTT.

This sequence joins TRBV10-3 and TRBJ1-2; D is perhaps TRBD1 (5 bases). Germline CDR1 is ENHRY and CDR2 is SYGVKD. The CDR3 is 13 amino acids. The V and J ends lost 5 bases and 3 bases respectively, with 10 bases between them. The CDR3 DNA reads TGTGCCATCAGTACCAGGGTGGACTATGGCTACACCTTC. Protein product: CAISTRVDYGYTF.

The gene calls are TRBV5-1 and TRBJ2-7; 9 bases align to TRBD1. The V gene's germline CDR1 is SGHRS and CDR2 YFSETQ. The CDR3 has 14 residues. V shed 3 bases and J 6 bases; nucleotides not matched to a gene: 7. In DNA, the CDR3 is TGCGCCAGCAGCTCCCGACAGGGGGGGTTCGAGCAGTACTTC. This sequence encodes CASSSRQGGFEQYF.